The 30 T cell receptor beta chains presented below share a single source sample, sequenced in a study of radiation and T cells in renal cell carcinoma. Some clones are missing from TCRdb's copy, which holds only in-frame ones; the method was immunoSEQ multiplex PCR. The sample consists of tens of thousands of clones, approximately 86% of them appearing once. Time point indicated: blood 2 weeks post-SBRT. Treatment: 15 Gy SBRT to primary tumor, nephrectomy 4 weeks later. This specimen consisted of blood, obtained from a patient whose treatment included radiotherapy and nephrectomy. All receptors come from a woman aged 50 to 60 with renal cell carcinoma.

This chain links TRBV27 with TRBJ2-5; TRBD1 is a possible D gene (6 bases). Trimming took off 6 bases at V and 2 bases at J, with 10 bases between the two ends. The germline V gene has CDR1 MNHEY and CDR2 SMNVEV (reference sequence). This CDR3 has 13 amino acids. This CDR3 is CASRGTSQETQYF. The CDR3 nucleotides are TGTGCCAGCAGAGGGACATCACAAGAGACCCAGTACTTC.

This clone was detected only once. This chain connects TRBV28 to TRBJ1-1; D remains unclear. CDR1 is MDHEN, CDR2 SYDVKM, per germline. Trimming took off 3 bases at V and 10 bases at J, with 18 bases between the two ends. The CDR3 spans 14 residues. CDR3 DNA sequence: TGTGCCAGCAGTTTGTTAGGCCCTGATTTAGGAGCTTTCTTT. The encoded protein is CASSLLGPDLGAFF.

The chain has TRBV2 and TRBJ1-5; TRBD1 agrees at 7 bases. Germline values: CDR1 SNHLY, CDR2 FYNNEI. The CDR3 covers 14 residues. J lost 2 bases, V lost 6 bases, and 4 bases had no gene match. CDR3 protein: CASRQGQGNQPQHF. DNA for the CDR3: TGTGCCAGCAGGCAAGGACAGGGCAATCAGCCCCAGCATTTT. Based on the CDR3 plus reference TRBV2 and TRBJ1-5, the full variable domain is EPEVTQTPSHQVTQMGQEVILRCVPISNHLYFYWYRQILGQKVEFLVSFYNNEISEKSEIFDDQFSVERPDGSNFTLKIRSTKLEDSAMYFCASRQGQGNQPQHFGDGTRLSIL.

The rearrangement uses TRBV9 and TRBJ2-3, with 12 bases matching TRBD1. Per germline, CDR1 SGDLS and CDR2 YYNGEE. This CDR3 spans 18 amino acids. V trimming: 0 bases; J trimming: 3 bases; junction bases outside the gene matches: 8. The CDR3 loop is CASSVDPGTGGTTDTQYF. CDR3 nucleotide sequence: TGTGCCAGCAGCGTAGATCCCGGGACAGGGGGCACTACAGATACGCAGTATTTT.

This chain uses TRBV6-6 with TRBJ1-3; D not resolved. The CDR3 totals 15 residues. V lost 5 bases, J lost 3 bases, and 14 bases lay in between. Germline V gives CDR1 MNHNY, CDR2 SVGAGI (reference sequence). The CDR3: CASSLVGVDGNTIYF. DNA for the CDR3: TGTGCCAGCAGTCTGGTGGGCGTTGATGGAAACACCATATATTTT.

The chain employs TRBV18 and TRBJ2-7, with TRBD2 matching over 7 bases. The V and J ends lost 3 bases and 1 base, in that order; junction bases with no gene match: 9. The CDR3 loop spans 16 amino acids. The germline V gene encodes CDR1 KGHSH and CDR2 LQKENI. For the CDR3, the DNA is TGTGCCAGCTCACCCGCGCTAGCGGATACATCCTACGAGCAGTACTTC. This translates into CASSPALADTSYEQYF.

The genes are TRBV21-1 and TRBJ2-5; TRBD2 is the table's D call and was not checked against the DNA. TRBV21-1 is a known pseudogene. CDR3 size: 15 residues. The CDR3 sequence: CASRVRLADQETQYF. CDR3 nucleotide sequence: TGTGCCAGCCGGGTCCGACTAGCGGACCAAGAGACCCAGTACTTC.

The rearrangement links TRBV5-1 to TRBJ2-3; TRBD2 matches at 10 bases. CDR1 and CDR2 from the germline V gene are SGHRS and YFSETQ. With V trimmed by 2 bases and J by 2 bases, 5 bases remained unmatched. The CDR3 sequence is 16 residues long. CDR3 DNA sequence: TGCGCCAGCAGCTTTAGGACTAGCGGCGTCACAGATACGCAGTATTTT. It specifies CASSFRTSGVTDTQYF. Based on the CDR3 plus reference TRBV5-1 and TRBJ2-3, the full variable domain is KAGVTQTPRYLIKTRGQQVTLSCSPISGHRSVSWYQQTPGQGLQFLFEYFSETQRNKGNFPGRFSGRQFSNSRSEMNVSTLELGDSALYLCASSFRTSGVTDTQYFGPGTRLTVL.

In this sample, this clone turned up a few times. The chain employs TRBV30 and TRBJ1-5, with D hard to call. Germline V gene sequence: CDR1 GTSNPN, CDR2 SVGIG (reference sequence). V was clipped by 2 bases and J by 3 bases, with 8 bases between them. This CDR3 spans 13 amino acids. The CDR3 sequence is CAWSKGSNQPQHF. CDR3 DNA sequence: TGTGCCTGGAGTAAAGGATCCAATCAGCCCCAGCATTTT.

The chain combines TRBV10-3 with TRBJ1-5; TRBD1 aligns across 10 bases. V dropped 2 bases and J dropped 6; count of bases not matched to a gene: 4. Germline CDR1 is ENHRY and CDR2 is SYGVKD. CDR3 length: 15 amino acids. CDR3 DNA: TGTGCCATCAGTGAGGGACAGGGGGTAAGTCAGCCCCAGCATTTT. It is translated as CAISEGQGVSQPQHF.

DNA for the CDR3: TGTGCCAGCAGTTACGGGGGCGGTCGTGGCTACACCTTC. It is translated as CASSYGGGRGYTF. The V call is TRBV6-5, the J call TRBJ1-2; a possible D gene is TRBD1 (6 bases). Germline CDR1 reads MNHEY; CDR2 reads SVGAGI. The CDR3 is 13 amino acids. Trimming pared 2 bases from V and 7 bases from J, leaving 11 bases between.

The rearrangement uses TRBV29-1 and TRBJ2-3; D is unresolved. This CDR3 contains 12 residues. Trimming left V 7 bases short and J 4 bases short, with 12 bases between. The germline V gene has CDR1 SQVTM and CDR2 ANQGSEA. CDR3 nucleotides: TGCAGCGGGAGCGTGCGAGCAGATACGCAGTATTTT. It encodes CSGSVRADTQYF.

The chain joins TRBV5-5 to TRBJ2-5; D not certain. Trimming shortened V by 0 bases and J by 5 bases, and 11 bases separated the two germline ends. CDR1 is SGHKS and CDR2 is YYEKEE in the germline V gene (reference sequence). This CDR3 has 14 amino acids. CDR3 amino acids: CASSLDPAAETQYF. The CDR3 DNA follows: TGTGCCAGCAGCTTGGACCCTGCGGCTGAGACCCAGTACTTC.

This sequence joins TRBV6-1 and TRBJ2-7, with TRBD2 matching over 12 bases. The CDR3 spans 13 residues. Germline V lookup: CDR1 MNHNS, CDR2 SASEGT. V lost 8 bases and J lost 5; bases outside the gene matches: 4. The CDR3 region is CASGLAGLHEQYF. The CDR3 DNA reads TGTGCCAGCGGACTAGCGGGACTCCACGAGCAGTACTTC.

The J gene is TRBJ1-1, the V gene TRBV7-3; no definite D call. The germline CDR1 and CDR2 sequences are SGHTA and FQGTGA. The CDR3 is 16 residues long. Between the trimmed V and J ends, which lost 1 base and 0 bases, there was a span of 12 bases. The CDR3 coding sequence is TGTGCCAGCAGCTTAAATTCGGGAGGAGTGAACACTGAAGCTTTCTTT. Its protein is CASSLNSGGVNTEAFF.

The chain is built from TRBV7-9 and TRBJ2-1; no reliable D call. V lost 8 bases, J lost 1 base, and 12 bases lay in between. Germline V gene sequence: CDR1 SEHNR, CDR2 FQNEAQ (reference sequence). The CDR3 is 14 residues long. CDR3 amino acids: CASFYFPSYNEQFF. The CDR3 nucleotides read TGTGCCAGCTTCTACTTTCCTTCCTACAATGAGCAGTTCTTC.

The J gene is TRBJ2-7, the V gene TRBV30; 7 bases map to TRBD1. The CDR3 extends over 16 amino acids. J lost 1 base, V lost 3 bases, and 12 bases had no gene match. Germline V gene lookup returns CDR1 GTSNPN and CDR2 SVGIG (reference sequence). The CDR3 bases are TGTGCCTGGAGAAAATTGGTGAGGGACAGATCCTACGAGCAGTACTTC. Residues: CAWRKLVRDRSYEQYF.

This chain joins TRBV6-6 and TRBJ1-2; TRBD1 aligns across 11 bases. Germline V gives CDR1 MNHNY, CDR2 SVGAGI (reference sequence). V lost 2 bases and J lost 6; bases outside the gene matches: 5. CDR3 length: 15 amino acids. The CDR3, as DNA: TGTGCCAGCAGTTACCTCGGGACAGGGGGACATGGCTACACCTTC. Protein: CASSYLGTGGHGYTF.

This clone was recorded only once. V and J are TRBV5-4 and TRBJ1-1; no reliable D call. CDR1 SGHNT and CDR2 YYREEE come from the germline V gene (reference sequence). V shed 1 base and J shed 4 bases, with 5 bases lying between them. This CDR3 spans 12 amino acids. CDR3 sequence (DNA): TGTGCCAGCAGCTTGCGGCCCACTGAAGCTTTCTTT. Residues: CASSLRPTEAFF. The whole variable domain, remainder taken from reference TRBV5-4 and TRBJ1-1, is ETGVTQSPTHLIKTRGQQVTLRCSSQSGHNTVSWYQQALGQGPQFIFQYYREEENGRGNFPPRFSGLQFPNYSSELNVNALELDDSALYLCASSLRPTEAFFGQGTRLTVV.

The chain is built from TRBV7-8 and TRBJ2-5, with a possible D match to TRBD1 (6 bases). Judging by the DNA end, TRBJ2-7 fits better; the J call may be wrong. CDR1 is SGHVS and CDR2 is FQNEAQ in the germline V gene. This CDR3 spans 14 amino acids. The CDR3 sequence is CASSLVTGSYEQYF. The CDR3 DNA follows: TGTGCCAGCAGCTTAGTGACAGGCTCCTACGAGCAGTACTTC.

The V and J genes are TRBV18 and TRBJ1-4; D perhaps matches TRBD1 (5 bases). V lost 5 bases, J lost 3 bases, and 7 bases lay in between. Germline-derived CDR1 and CDR2 are KGHSH and LQKENI. This CDR3 has 13 residues. CDR3 loop: CASSRGPNEKLFF. For the CDR3, the DNA is TGTGCCAGCTCAAGGGGACCTAATGAAAAACTGTTTTTT.

The sample holds a few counts of this clone. CDR3: CASSVIGQHYGYTF. DNA for the CDR3: TGTGCCAGCAGTGTAATAGGACAGCACTATGGCTACACCTTC. This chain joins TRBV27 and TRBJ1-2, with D maybe TRBD1 (6 bases). The ends were cut back, 5 bases at V and 3 bases at J, with 13 bases in the middle. The CDR3 has 14 residues. CDR1 and CDR2 from the germline V gene are MNHEY and SMNVEV (reference sequence).

The V call is TRBV5-1, the J call TRBJ1-1; no clear D gene. The CDR3 consists of 15 residues. Trimming left V 2 bases short and J 1 base short, with 12 bases between. CDR1 is SGHRS and CDR2 is YFSETQ in the germline V gene. The CDR3 is CASSFRGRENTEAFF. CDR3 nucleotides: TGCGCCAGCAGCTTTCGCGGCAGAGAGAACACTGAAGCTTTCTTT.

In its sample, this clone was seen once. The gene calls are TRBV19 and TRBJ1-2; D is unresolved. This CDR3 is 15 amino acids long. V lost 2 bases and J lost 0, with 10 bases in between. Germline V gene data show CDR1 as LNHDA and CDR2 as SQIVND (reference sequence). The DNA of the CDR3 is TGTGCCAGTAGTATATATGGGGTTCCTAACTATGGCTACACCTTC. This codes for CASSIYGVPNYGYTF.

The CDR3 DNA reads as TGTGCCAGCAGTTTTCGACAGGGGAACCTGGGCTACGAGCAGTACTTC. Its protein is CASSFRQGNLGYEQYF. This chain uses TRBV27 with TRBJ2-7; 8 bases align to TRBD1. J gave up 3 bases and V 3 bases, and 10 bases lay outside the gene matches. Looked up from germline, CDR1 is MNHEY and CDR2 is SMNVEV (reference sequence). This CDR3 is 16 amino acids long.

This clone was counted once. It is unclear where the CDR3 begins or ends on the DNA, so no DNA is shown, and the CDR3 is as TCRdb lists it. The chain employs TRBV5-5 and TRBJ1-5. The germline CDR1 and CDR2 sequences are SGHKS and YYEKEE (reference sequence). The CDR3 is 14 residues long, counting both termini. The CDR3: CASSFSTSGQPQHF.

The J gene is TRBJ2-2, the V gene TRBV5-4, with 10 positions matching TRBD1. Germline V gene lookup returns CDR1 SGHNT and CDR2 YYREEE (reference sequence). V shed 0 bases, J shed 4 bases, and the junction held 6 bases outside the gene matches. This CDR3 is built from 17 residues. The CDR3 loop reads CASSLGQGAAITGELFF. CDR3 nucleotide sequence: TGTGCCAGCAGCTTGGGACAGGGGGCCGCTATCACCGGGGAGCTGTTTTTT.

The chain uses TRBV19 and TRBJ2-7; D is ambiguous. The CDR3 length is 13 residues. Trimming took 5 bases from V and 1 from J, leaving 9 bases between them. CDR1 and CDR2 (germline): LNHDA, SQIVND (reference sequence). The CDR3 sequence is CASSFGRSYEQYF. The CDR3 coding sequence is TGTGCCAGTAGTTTTGGCAGATCCTACGAGCAGTACTTC.

The chain is built from TRBV11-1 and TRBJ2-7; 10 positions agree with TRBD1. Losses at the gene ends were 5 bases for V and 3 bases for J; bases not matched to a gene: 7. This CDR3 comprises 15 residues. Germline-derived CDR1 and CDR2 are SGHAT and FQDESV (reference sequence). The CDR3 DNA is TGTGCCAGCAGCCCTAGACAGGGGGCGGGCTACGAGCAGTACTTC. Amino acids: CASSPRQGAGYEQYF.

The genes are TRBV6-5 and TRBJ2-7; D gene uncertain. V lost 2 bases to trimming and J lost 6 bases, with 17 bases between them. CDR1 is MNHEY, CDR2 SVGAGI, per germline. The CDR3 is made up of 15 amino acids. CDR3 sequence (DNA): TGTGCCAGCAGTTACAGAGGAGACATTGCTGCCGAGCAGTACTTC. Protein sequence: CASSYRGDIAAEQYF.